Here is one TCR beta chain with its context. Its antigen is not known. Trimming pared 0 bases from V and 4 bases from J, leaving 12 bases between. The V gene's germline CDR1 is MNHEY and CDR2 SMNVEV (reference sequence). The CDR3 has 15 residues. The sample belongs to a study of T cell responses to AZD1222 COVID-19 vaccine. Whole-study findings and limits: The repertoires were collected only after the peak T cell response. Donors, mostly white British, included more females; clonal diversity was possibly underestimated.

TCRdb's copy holds only in-frame clones and misses some; the assay was immunoSEQ multiplex PCR. The data hold tens of thousands of clones, with 80% to 90% observed a single time. The sequence was collected from an adult in good health. This chain uses TRBV27 with TRBJ1-2, with unresolved D. This specimen was peripheral blood, taken on day 0 of AZD1222 vaccination. The CDR3 coding sequence is TGTGCCAGCAGTTTATCGGTGGAGGGTGGCTATGGCTACACCTTC. Protein product: CASSLSVEGGYGYTF.